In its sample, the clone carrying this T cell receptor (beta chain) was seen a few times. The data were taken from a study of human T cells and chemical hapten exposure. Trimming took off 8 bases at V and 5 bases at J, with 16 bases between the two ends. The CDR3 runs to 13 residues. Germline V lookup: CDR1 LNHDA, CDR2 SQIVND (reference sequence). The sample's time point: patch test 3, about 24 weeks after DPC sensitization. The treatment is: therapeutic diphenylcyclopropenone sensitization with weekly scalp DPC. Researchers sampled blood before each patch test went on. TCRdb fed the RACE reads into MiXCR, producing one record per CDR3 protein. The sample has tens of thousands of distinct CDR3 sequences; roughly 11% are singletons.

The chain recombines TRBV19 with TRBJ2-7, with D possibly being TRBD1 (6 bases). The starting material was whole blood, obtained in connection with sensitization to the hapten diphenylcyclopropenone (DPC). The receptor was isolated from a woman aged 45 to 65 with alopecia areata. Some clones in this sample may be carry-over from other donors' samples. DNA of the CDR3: TGTGCCAGTCGATCGGGGAACAGGGACGAGCAGTACTTC. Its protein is CASRSGNRDEQYF.